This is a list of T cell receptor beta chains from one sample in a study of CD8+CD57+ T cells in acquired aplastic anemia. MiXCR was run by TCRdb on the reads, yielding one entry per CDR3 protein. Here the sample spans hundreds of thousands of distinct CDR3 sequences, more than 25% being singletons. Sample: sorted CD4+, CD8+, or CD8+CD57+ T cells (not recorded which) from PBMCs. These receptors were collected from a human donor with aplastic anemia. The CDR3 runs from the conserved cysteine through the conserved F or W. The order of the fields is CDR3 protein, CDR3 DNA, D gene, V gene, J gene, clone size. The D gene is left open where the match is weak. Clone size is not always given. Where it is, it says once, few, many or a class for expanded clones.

CAWSVPGKDTEAFF	TGTGCCTGGAGTGTTCCGGGAAAGGACACTGAAGCTTTCTTT	.	TRBV2	TRBJ1-1	.
CSVVMGLGGSGYTF	TGCAGCGTTGTGATGGGGCTCGGGGGTTCGGGCTACACCTTC	.	TRBV29-1	TRBJ1-2	many
CSVTDRVYEQYF	TGCAGTGTAACGGACAGGGTCTACGAGCAGTACTTC	TRBD1	TRBV20-1	TRBJ2-7	many
CASSRETGAANEKLFF	TGTGCCAGCAGCCGAGAAACGGGGGCGGCTAATGAAAAACTGTTTTTT	.	TRBV7-8	TRBJ1-4	.
CASSSRDSNQPQHF	TGTGCCAGCAGCTCGAGGGACAGCAATCAGCCCCAGCATTTT	.	TRBV7-8	TRBJ1-5	many
CSASETGGRGTEAFF	TGCAGTGCTAGTGAGACAGGGGGTCGGGGCACTGAAGCTTTCTTT	TRBD1	TRBV20-1	TRBJ1-1	few
CASSVGDISQPQHF	TGTGCCAGCAGCGTAGGGGATATCAGTCAGCCCCAGCATTTT	.	TRBV9	TRBJ1-5	many
CSAQTDNRGTSGRARRETQYF	TGCAGCGCCCAAACCGATAATCGTGGGACTAGCGGGAGGGCCCGCAGAGAGACCCAGTACTTC	TRBD2	TRBV29-1	TRBJ2-5	.
CASSEQGLWPQHF	TGTGCCAGCAGCGAACAGGGTTTGTGGCCCCAGCATTTT	.	TRBV2	TRBJ1-5	many
CASSMGAITQFF	TGTGCCAGTAGTATGGGGGCAATAACGCAGTTCTTC	.	TRBV19	TRBJ2-1	many
CASSTIDRNSGNTIYF	TGTGCCAGCAGCACCATTGACAGGAACTCTGGAAACACCATATATTTT	.	TRBV5-6	TRBJ1-3	.
CASSRDGQGNTGELFF	TGTGCCAGCAGTCGGGATGGACAGGGCAACACCGGGGAGCTGTTTTTT	TRBD1	TRBV2	TRBJ2-2	.
CASSYSTGYNSPLHF	TGTGCCAGCAGTTACTCGACAGGGTATAATTCACCCCTCCACTTT	TRBD1	TRBV6-5	TRBJ1-6	many
CASSVEGTGELFF	TGTGCCAGCAGCGTAGAAGGGACCGGGGAGCTGTTTTTT	.	TRBV9	TRBJ2-2	many
CASSPGRGRRQPQHF	TGTGCCAGCAGCCCGGGCCGGGGGCGGAGGCAGCCCCAGCATTTT	.	TRBV7-6	TRBJ1-5	many
CASPRPYEQYF	TGTGCCAGCCCGCGACCTTACGAGCAGTACTTC	.	TRBV19	TRBJ2-7	many
CASSRAGTDQPQHF	TGTGCCAGCAGCCGGGCAGGGACGGATCAGCCCCAGCATTTT	.	TRBV3-1	TRBJ1-5	.
CASSLLGSYEQYF	TGTGCCAGCAGCTTACTAGGAAGTTACGAGCAGTACTTC	.	TRBV7-9	TRBJ2-7	many
CASSNRVGASGNTIYF	TGTGCCAGCAGTAACAGGGTGGGGGCCTCTGGAAACACCATATATTTT	.	TRBV6-2/TRBV6-3	TRBJ1-3	.
CASSLQGQGGEQYF	TGTGCCAGCAGTCTTCAGGGACAGGGAGGCGAGCAGTACTTC	TRBD1	TRBV2	TRBJ2-7	few
CASSDSEDRAKFF	TGTGCCAGCAGTGACTCCGAAGACAGGGCTAAGTTCTTC	TRBD1	TRBV6-4	TRBJ2-1	.
CASSSNVGTDTQYF	TGTGCCAGCAGCTCTAATGTGGGTACAGATACGCAGTATTTT	.	TRBV7-9	TRBJ2-3	many
CASSRGLVTQETQYF	TGTGCCAGCAGCAGGGGACTAGTGACACAAGAGACCCAGTACTTC	TRBD2	TRBV3-1	TRBJ2-5	few
CASSYAGNYEQYF	TGTGCCAGCAGTTACGCAGGAAACTACGAGCAGTACTTC	.	TRBV7-9	TRBJ2-7	many
CASSRQGGKLFF	TGTGCCAGCAGCCGACAGGGGGGGAAACTGTTTTTT	TRBD1	TRBV6-1	TRBJ1-4	few